The 3 T cell receptor beta chains listed next were all sequenced from one sample in a study of graft-versus-host responses after intestinal transplantation. The repertoire was sequenced with immunoSEQ multiplex PCR; TCRdb's copy has only in-frame clones and lacks some. The table has tens of thousands of clones, 90% seen once. For these receptors, no antigen is known. This sample comprised unstimulated CD8+ T cells sorted from spleen or lymph node cells, obtained before transplant. These receptor sequences come from a human donor who was the organ donor for an intestinal transplant.

The J gene is TRBJ1-2, the V gene TRBV21-1; the tabulated D call, TRBD1, remains unverified against the DNA. TRBV21-1 is assigned pseudogene status. The CDR3 has 20 amino acids. CDR3 bases: TGTGCCAGCAGCAAAGCGCATCAAGACGGACAGGGTGGCAAGGGCTATGGCTACACCTTC. It encodes CASSKAHQDGQGGKGYGYTF.

The chain employs TRBV29-1 and TRBJ2-3, with 9 nucleotides matching TRBD1. The trim removed 7 bases at V and 3 bases at J, leaving 14 bases unmatched. Looked up from germline, CDR1 is SQVTM and CDR2 is ANQGSEA. This CDR3 contains 16 residues. CDR3 region: CSAQVADRGETDTQYF. In DNA, the CDR3 is TGCAGCGCACAAGTTGCGGACAGGGGCGAGACAGATACGCAGTATTTT.

The V call is TRBV5-8, the J call TRBJ2-7, with a tentative D call TRBD1 (5 bases). CDR3 length: 13 residues. The germline V gene has CDR1 SGHTS and CDR2 YDEGEE. V shed 4 bases and J shed 12 bases, with 20 bases lying between them. The CDR3 nucleotides read TGTGCCAGCAGCCATACCCCAGGGTTACCGCTGTACGTC. It encodes CASSHTPGLPLYV.